This T cell receptor beta chain stems from a study of CD8+ T cells in alopecia areata. Treatment: oral pan-JAK inhibitor, 5-10 mg twice daily. This CDR3 spans 15 amino acids. V lost 2 bases to trimming and J lost 5 bases; unmatched junction nucleotides: 8. CDR1 is SGHTA and CDR2 is FQGNSA in the germline V gene. Following RNA extraction, reverse transcription yielded cDNA that acted as the sequencing template. The method was immunoSEQ multiplex PCR; TCRdb's version includes in-frame clones alone and lacks a portion of them. This table holds roughly 120,000 clones, approximately 59% found once. This clonotype originated in a human donor with alopecia areata. The chain is built from TRBV7-2 and TRBJ2-5, with TRBD2 matching over 7 bases. This sample comprised CD8+ T cells sorted from blood, obtained at week 4, from a patient treated with tofacitinib. The DNA of the CDR3 is TGTGCCAGCAGCTTAACTGGGAATAGCGGGGAGACCCAGTACTTC. Translated: CASSLTGNSGETQYF. The complete variable domain, with remaining parts taken from reference TRBV7-2 and TRBJ2-5, reads GAGVSQSPSNKVTEKGKDVELRCDPISGHTALYWYRQSLGQGLEFLIYFQGNSAPDKSGLPSDRFSAERTGGSVSTLTIQRTQQEDSAVYLCASSLTGNSGETQYFGPGTRLLVL.